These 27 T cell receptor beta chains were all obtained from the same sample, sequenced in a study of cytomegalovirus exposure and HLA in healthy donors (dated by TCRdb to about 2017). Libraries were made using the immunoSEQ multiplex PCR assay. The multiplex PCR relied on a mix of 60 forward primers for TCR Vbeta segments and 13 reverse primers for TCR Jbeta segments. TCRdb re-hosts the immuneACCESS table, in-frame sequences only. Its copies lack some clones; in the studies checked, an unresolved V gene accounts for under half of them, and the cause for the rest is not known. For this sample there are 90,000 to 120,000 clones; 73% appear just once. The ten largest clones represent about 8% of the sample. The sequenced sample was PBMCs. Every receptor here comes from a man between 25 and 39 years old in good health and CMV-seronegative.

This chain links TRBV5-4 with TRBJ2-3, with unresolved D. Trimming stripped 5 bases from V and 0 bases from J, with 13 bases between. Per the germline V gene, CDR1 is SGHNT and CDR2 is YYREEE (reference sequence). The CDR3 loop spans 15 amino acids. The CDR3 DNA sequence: TGTGCCAGCAGTCCTACCGAAGTTAGCACAGATACGCAGTATTTT. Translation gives CASSPTEVSTDTQYF.

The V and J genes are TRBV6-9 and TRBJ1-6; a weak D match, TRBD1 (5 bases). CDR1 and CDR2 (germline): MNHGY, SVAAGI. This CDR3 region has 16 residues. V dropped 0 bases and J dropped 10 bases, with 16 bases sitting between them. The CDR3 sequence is CASSYSVGGAGSPLHF. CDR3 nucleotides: TGTGCCAGCAGTTATTCTGTGGGAGGGGCTGGGTCACCCCTCCACTTT.

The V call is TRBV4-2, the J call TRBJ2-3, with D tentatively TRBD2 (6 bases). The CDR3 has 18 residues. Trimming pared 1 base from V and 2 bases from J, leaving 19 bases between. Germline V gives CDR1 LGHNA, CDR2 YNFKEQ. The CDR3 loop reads CASSQVTGSGSFTDTQYF. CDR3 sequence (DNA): TGTGCCAGCAGCCAAGTGACCGGGAGCGGATCTTTCACAGATACGCAGTATTTT.

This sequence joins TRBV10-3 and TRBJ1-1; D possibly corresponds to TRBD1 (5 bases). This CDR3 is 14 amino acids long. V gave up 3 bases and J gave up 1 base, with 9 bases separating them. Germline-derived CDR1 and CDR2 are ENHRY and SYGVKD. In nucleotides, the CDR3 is TGTGCCATCAGTGACAATCAGGGGAACACTGAAGCTTTCTTT. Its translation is CAISDNQGNTEAFF.

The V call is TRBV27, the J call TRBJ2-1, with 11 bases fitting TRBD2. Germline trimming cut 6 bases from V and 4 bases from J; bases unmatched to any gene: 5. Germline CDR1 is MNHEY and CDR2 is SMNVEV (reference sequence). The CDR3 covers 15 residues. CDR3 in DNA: TGTGCCAGCAGCTCTGGGACTAGCGGATACAATGAGCAGTTCTTC. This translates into CASSSGTSGYNEQFF.

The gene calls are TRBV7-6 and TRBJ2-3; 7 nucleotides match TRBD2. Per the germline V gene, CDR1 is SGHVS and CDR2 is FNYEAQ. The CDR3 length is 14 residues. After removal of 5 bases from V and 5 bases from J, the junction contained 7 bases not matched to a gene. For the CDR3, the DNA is TGTGCCAGCAGCACGGGGGGTGGAGGAGATACGCAGTATTTT. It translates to CASSTGGGGDTQYF.

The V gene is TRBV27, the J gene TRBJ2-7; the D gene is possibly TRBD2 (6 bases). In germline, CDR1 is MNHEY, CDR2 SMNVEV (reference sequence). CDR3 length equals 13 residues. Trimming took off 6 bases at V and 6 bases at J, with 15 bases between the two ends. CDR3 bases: TGTGCCAGCAGCCTAGCGAGGGCCCGCGAGCAGTACTTC. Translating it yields CASSLARAREQYF.

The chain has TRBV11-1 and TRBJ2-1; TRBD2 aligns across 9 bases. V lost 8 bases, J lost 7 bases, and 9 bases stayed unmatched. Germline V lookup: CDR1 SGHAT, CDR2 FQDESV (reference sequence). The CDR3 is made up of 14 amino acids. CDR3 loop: CASSGGAGGNEQFF. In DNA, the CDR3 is TGTGCCAGCTCTGGGGGGGCGGGAGGGAATGAGCAGTTCTTC.

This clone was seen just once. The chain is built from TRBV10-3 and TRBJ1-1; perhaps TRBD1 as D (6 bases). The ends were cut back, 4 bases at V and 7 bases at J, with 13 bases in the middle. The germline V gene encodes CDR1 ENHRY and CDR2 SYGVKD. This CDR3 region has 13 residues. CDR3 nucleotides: TGTGCCATCAGTGGGGAGGGGGACCATGAAGCTTTCTTT. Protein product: CAISGEGDHEAFF.

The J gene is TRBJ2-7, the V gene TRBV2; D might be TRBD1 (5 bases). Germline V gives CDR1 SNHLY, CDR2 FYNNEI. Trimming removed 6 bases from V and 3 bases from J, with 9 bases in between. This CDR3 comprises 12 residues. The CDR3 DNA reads TGTGCCAGCAGACAGGAAGTCTACGAGCAGTACTTC. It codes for CASRQEVYEQYF.

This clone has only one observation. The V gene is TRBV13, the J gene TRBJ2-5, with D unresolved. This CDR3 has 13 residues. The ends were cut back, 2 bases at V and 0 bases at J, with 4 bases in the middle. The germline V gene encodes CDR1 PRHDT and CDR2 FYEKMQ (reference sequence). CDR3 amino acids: CASSLYNQETQYF. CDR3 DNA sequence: TGTGCCAGCAGCTTATATAACCAAGAGACCCAGTACTTC.

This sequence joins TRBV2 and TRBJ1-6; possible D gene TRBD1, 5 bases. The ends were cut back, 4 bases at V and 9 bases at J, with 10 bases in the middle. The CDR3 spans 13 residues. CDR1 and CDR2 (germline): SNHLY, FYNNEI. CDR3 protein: CASSGQKGSPLHF. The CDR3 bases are TGTGCCAGCAGTGGACAGAAGGGTTCACCCCTCCACTTT.

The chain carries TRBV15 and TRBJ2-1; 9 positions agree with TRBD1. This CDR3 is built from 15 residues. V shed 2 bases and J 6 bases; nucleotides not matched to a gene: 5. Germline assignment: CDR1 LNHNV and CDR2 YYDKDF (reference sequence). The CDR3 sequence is CATSRWDREGNEQFF. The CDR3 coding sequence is TGTGCCACCAGCAGATGGGACAGGGAGGGCAATGAGCAGTTCTTC.

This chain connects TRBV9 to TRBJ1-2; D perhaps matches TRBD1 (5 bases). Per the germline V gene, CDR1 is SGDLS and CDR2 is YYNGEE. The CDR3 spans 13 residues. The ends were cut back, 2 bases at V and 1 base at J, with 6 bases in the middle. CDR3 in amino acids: CASSVDSNYGYTF. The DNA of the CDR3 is TGTGCCAGCAGCGTCGACAGTAACTATGGCTACACCTTC.

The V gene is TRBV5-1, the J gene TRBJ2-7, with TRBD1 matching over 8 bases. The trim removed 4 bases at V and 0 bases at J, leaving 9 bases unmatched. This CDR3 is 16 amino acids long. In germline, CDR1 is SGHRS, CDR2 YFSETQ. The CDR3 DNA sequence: TGCGCCAGCAGCATTGAGGGGACAGGAAACTCCTACGAGCAGTACTTC. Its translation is CASSIEGTGNSYEQYF.

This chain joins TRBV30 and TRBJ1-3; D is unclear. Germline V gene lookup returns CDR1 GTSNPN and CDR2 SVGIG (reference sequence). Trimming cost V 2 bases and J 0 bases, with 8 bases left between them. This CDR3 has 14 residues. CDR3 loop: CAWSLASSGNTIYF. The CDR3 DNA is TGTGCCTGGAGTTTGGCTTCCTCTGGAAACACCATATATTTT.

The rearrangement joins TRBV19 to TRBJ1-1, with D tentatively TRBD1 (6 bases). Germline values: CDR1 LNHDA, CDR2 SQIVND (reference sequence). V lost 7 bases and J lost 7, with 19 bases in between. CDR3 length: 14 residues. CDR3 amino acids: CASKGEQGSYEAFF. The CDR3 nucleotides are TGTGCCAGTAAAGGCGAACAGGGAAGCTATGAAGCTTTCTTT.

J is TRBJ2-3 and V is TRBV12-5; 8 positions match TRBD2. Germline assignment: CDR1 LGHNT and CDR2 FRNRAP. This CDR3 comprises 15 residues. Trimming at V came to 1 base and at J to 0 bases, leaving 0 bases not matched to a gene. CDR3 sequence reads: CASGLGLASTDTQYF. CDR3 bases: TGTGCTAGTGGTTTGGGACTAGCGAGCACAGATACGCAGTATTTT.

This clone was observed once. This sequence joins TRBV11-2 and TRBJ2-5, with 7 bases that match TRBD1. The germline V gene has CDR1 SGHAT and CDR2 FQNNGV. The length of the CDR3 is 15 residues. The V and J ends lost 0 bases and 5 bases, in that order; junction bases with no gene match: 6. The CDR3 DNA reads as TGTGCCAGCAGCTTAGAAGGGACAGTGAGGGAGACCCAGTACTTC. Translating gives CASSLEGTVRETQYF.

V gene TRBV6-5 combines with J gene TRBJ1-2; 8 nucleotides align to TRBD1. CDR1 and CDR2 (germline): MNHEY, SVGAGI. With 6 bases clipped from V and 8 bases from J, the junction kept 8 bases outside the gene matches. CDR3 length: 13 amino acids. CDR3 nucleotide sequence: TGTGCCAGCAGGCTCCAGGGGGCTGGCGGCTACACCTTC. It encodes CASRLQGAGGYTF.

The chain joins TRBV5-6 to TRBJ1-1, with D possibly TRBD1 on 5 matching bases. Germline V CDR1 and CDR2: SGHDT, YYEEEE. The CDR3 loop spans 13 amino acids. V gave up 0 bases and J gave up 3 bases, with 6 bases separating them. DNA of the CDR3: TGTGCCAGCAGCTTGGGCAGGGACACTGAAGCTTTCTTT. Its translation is CASSLGRDTEAFF.

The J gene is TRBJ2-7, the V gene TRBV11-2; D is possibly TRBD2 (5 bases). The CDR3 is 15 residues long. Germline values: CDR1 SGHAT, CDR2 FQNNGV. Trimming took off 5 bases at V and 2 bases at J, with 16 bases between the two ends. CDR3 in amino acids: CASSPTRAVTYEQYF. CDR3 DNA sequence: TGTGCCAGCAGCCCCACGAGGGCGGTTACCTACGAGCAGTACTTC. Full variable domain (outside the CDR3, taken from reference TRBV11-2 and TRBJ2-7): EAGVAQSPRYKIIEKRQSVAFWCNPISGHATLYWYQQILGQGPKLLIQFQNNGVVDDSQLPKDRFSAERLKGVDSTLKIQPAKLEDSAVYLCASSPTRAVTYEQYFGPGTRLTVT.

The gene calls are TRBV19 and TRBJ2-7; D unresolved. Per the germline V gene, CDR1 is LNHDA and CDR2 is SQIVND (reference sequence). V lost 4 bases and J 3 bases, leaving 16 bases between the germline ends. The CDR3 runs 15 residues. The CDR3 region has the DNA TGTGCCAGTAGTAAAACACCTTCGAAAAACTACGAGCAGTACTTC. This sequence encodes CASSKTPSKNYEQYF.

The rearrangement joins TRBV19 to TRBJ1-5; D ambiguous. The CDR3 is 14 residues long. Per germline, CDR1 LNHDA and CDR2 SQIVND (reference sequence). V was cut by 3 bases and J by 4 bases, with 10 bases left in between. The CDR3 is CASSIKSRNQPQHF. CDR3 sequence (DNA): TGTGCCAGTAGTATTAAGTCTCGGAATCAGCCCCAGCATTTT.

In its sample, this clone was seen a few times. The CDR3 DNA reads TGTGCCAGCAGCCACGAGAGCAATGAGCAGTTCTTC. Encoded protein: CASSHESNEQFF. This sequence joins TRBV14 and TRBJ2-1; D is ambiguous. This CDR3 contains 12 residues. Trimming cost V 3 bases and J 6 bases, with 6 bases left between them. The germline V gene has CDR1 SGHDN and CDR2 FVKESK.

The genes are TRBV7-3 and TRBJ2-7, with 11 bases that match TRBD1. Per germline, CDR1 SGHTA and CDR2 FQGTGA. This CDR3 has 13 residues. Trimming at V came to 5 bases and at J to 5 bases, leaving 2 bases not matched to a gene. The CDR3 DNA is TGTGCCAGCAGCCGGACAGGGGGCCACGAGCAGTACTTC. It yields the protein CASSRTGGHEQYF.

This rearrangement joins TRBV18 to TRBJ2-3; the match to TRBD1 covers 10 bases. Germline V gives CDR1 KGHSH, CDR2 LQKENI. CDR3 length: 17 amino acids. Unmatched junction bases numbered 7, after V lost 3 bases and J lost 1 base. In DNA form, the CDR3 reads TGTGCCAGCTCACCGACTAGAGGACAGGGGGGCACAGATACGCAGTATTTT. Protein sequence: CASSPTRGQGGTDTQYF.